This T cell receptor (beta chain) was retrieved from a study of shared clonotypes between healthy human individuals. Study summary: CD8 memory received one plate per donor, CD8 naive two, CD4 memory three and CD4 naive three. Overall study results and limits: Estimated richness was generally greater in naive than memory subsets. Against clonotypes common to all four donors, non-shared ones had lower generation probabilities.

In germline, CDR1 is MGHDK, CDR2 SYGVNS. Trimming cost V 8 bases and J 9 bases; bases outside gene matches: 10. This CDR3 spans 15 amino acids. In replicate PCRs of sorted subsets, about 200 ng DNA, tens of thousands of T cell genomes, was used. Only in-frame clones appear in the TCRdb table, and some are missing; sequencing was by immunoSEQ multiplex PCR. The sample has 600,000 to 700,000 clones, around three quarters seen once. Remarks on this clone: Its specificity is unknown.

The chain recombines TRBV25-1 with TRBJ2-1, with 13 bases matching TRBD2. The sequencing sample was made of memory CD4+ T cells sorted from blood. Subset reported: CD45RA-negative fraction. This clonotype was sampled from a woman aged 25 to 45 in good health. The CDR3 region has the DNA TGTGCCAGCTCTCAAGGACTAGCGGGAGTAGCTGAGCAGTTCTTC. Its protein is CASSQGLAGVAEQFF.